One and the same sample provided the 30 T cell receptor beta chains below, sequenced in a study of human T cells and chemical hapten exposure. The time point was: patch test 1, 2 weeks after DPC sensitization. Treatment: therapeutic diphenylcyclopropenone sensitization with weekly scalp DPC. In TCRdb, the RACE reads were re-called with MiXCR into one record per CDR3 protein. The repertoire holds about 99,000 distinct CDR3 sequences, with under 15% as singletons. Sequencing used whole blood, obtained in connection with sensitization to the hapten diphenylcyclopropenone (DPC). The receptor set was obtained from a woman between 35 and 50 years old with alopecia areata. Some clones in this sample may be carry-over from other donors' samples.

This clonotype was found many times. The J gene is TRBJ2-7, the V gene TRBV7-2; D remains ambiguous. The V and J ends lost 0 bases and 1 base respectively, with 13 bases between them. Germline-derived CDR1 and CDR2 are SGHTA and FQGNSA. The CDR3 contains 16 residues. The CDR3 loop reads CASSLARFQGSYEQYF. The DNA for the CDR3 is TGTGCCAGCAGCTTAGCCCGCTTTCAAGGGTCCTACGAGCAGTACTTC.

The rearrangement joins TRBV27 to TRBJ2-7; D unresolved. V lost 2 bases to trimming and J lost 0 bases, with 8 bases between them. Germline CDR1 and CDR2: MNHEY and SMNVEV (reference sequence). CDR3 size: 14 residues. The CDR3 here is CASSLTPGSYEQYF. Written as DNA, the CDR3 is TGTGCCAGCAGTTTAACCCCAGGCTCCTACGAGCAGTACTTC.

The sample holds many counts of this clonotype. This chain's CDR3 is CASSRGGDGNTIYF. The CDR3 DNA reads as TGCGCCAGCAGCCGAGGGGGCGATGGAAACACCATATATTTT. The chain is built from TRBV10-2 and TRBJ1-3; 7 nucleotides agree with TRBD1. Germline V CDR1 and CDR2: WSHSY, SAAADI. Trimming at V came to 6 bases and at J to 3 bases, leaving 5 bases not matched to a gene. The CDR3 is 14 amino acids.

CDR3: CASGGRTANTEAFF. CDR3 DNA: TGTGCCAGCGGGGGAAGGACAGCGAACACTGAAGCTTTCTTT. V and J are TRBV9 and TRBJ1-1; maybe TRBD1 (6 bases). Germline CDR1 is SGDLS and CDR2 is YYNGEE. The CDR3 totals 14 residues. Between the trimmed V and J ends, which lost 7 bases and 1 base, there was a span of 14 bases.

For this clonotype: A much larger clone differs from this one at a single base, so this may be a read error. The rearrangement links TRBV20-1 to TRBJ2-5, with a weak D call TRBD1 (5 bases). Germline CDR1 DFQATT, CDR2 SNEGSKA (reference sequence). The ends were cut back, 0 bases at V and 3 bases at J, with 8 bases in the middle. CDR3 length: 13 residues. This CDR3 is CSAREAGKETQYF. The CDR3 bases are TGCAGTGCTAGAGAGGCAGGGAAAGAGACCCAGTACTTC.

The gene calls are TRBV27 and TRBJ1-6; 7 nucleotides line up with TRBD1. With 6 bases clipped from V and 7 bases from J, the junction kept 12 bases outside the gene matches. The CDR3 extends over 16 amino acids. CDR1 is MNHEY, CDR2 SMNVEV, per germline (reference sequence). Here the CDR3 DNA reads TGTGCCAGCAGACCATCGACAGGGATCGGGAATTCACCCCTCCACTTT. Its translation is CASRPSTGIGNSPLHF.

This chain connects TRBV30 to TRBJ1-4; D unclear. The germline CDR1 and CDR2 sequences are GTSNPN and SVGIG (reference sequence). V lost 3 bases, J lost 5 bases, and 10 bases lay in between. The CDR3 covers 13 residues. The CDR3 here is CAWRQPANEKLFF. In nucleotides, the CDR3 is TGTGCCTGGAGACAGCCGGCAAATGAAAAACTGTTTTTT.

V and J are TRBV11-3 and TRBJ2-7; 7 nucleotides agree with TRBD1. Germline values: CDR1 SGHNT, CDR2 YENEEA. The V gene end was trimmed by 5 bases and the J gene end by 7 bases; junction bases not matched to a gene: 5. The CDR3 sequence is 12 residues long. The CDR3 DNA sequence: TGTGCCAGCAGCAATACAGGGGAGGAGCAGTACTTC. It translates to CASSNTGEEQYF.

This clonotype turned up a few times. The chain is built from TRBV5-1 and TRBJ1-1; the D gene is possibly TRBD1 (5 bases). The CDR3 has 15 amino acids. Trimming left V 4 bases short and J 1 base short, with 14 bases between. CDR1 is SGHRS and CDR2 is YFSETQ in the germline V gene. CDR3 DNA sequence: TGCGCCAGCAGCGCTGGGACTGGGCCGAACACTGAAGCTTTCTTT. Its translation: CASSAGTGPNTEAFF. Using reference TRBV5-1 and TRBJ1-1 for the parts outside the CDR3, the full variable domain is KAGVTQTPRYLIKTRGQQVTLSCSPISGHRSVSWYQQTPGQGLQFLFEYFSETQRNKGNFPGRFSGRQFSNSRSEMNVSTLELGDSALYLCASSAGTGPNTEAFFGQGTRLTVV.

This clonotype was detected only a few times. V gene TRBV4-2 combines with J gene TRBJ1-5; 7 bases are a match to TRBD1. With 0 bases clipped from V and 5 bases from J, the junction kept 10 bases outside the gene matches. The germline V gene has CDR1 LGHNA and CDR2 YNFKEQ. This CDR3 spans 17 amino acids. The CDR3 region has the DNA TGTGCCAGCAGCCAAGAAGTTGGCGAACAGGGGTATCAGCCCCAGCATTTT. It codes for CASSQEVGEQGYQPQHF.

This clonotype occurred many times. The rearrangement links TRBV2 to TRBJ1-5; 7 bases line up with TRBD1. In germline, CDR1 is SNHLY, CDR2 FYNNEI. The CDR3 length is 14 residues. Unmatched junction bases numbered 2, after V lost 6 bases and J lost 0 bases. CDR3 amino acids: CASRQGVSNQPQHF. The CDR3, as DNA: TGTGCCAGCAGGCAGGGGGTTAGCAATCAGCCCCAGCATTTT.

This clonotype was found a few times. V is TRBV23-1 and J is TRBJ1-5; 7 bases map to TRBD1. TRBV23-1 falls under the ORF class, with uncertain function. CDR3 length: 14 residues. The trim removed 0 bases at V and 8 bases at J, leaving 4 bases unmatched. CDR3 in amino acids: CASSQSPTGEPQHF. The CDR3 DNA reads TGCGCCAGCAGTCAATCCCCTACAGGGGAGCCCCAGCATTTT.

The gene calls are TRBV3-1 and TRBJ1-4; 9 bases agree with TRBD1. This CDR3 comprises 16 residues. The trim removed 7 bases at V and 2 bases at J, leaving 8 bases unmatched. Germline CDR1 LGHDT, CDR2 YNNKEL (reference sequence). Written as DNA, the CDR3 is TGTGCCAGCACCAGAGGACAGGGGTTGACTAATGAAAAACTGTTTTTT. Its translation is CASTRGQGLTNEKLFF.

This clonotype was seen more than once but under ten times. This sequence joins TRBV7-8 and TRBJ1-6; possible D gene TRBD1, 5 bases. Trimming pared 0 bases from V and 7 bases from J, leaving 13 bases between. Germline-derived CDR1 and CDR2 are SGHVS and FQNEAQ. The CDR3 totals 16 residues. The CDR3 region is CASSLAKWDLNSPLHF. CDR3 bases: TGTGCCAGCAGCTTAGCTAAATGGGACCTCAATTCACCCCTCCACTTT.

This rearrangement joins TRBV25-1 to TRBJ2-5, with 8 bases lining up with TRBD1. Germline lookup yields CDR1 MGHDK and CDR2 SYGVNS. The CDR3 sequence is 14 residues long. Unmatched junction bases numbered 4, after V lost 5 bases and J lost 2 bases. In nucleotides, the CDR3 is TGTGCCAGCAGTCCTCGACAGGGGCAAGAGACCCAGTACTTC. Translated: CASSPRQGQETQYF. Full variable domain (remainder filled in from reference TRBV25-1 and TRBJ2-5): EADIYQTPRYLVIGTGKKITLECSQTMGHDKMYWYQQDPGMELHLIHYSYGVNSTEKGDLSSESTVSRIRTEHFPLTLESARPSHTSQYLCASSPRQGQETQYFGPGTRLLVL.

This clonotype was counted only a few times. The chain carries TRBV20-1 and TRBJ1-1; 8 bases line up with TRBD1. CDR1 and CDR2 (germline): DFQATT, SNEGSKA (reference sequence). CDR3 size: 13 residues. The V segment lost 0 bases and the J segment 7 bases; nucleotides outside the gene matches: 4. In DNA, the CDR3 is TGCAGTGCTAGAGATAACAGGGGGAGTGAAGCTTTCTTT. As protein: CSARDNRGSEAFF.

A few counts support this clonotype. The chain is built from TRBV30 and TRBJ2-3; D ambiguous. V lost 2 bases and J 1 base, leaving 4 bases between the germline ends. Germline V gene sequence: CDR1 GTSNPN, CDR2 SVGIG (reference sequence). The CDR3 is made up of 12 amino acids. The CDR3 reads CAWSRGTDTQYF. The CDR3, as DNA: TGTGCCTGGAGTCGGGGCACAGATACGCAGTATTTT.

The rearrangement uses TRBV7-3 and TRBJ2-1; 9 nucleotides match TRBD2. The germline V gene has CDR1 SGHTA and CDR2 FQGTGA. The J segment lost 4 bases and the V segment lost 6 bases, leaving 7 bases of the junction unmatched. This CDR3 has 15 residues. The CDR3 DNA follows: TGTGCCAGCAGTTTAGGGACTAGCAGATACAATGAGCAGTTCTTC. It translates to CASSLGTSRYNEQFF. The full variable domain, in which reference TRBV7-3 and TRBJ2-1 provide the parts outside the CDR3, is GAGVSQTPSNKVTEKGKYVELRCDPISGHTALYWYRQSLGQGPEFLIYFQGTGAADDSGLPNDRFFAVRPEGSVSTLKIQRTERGDSAVYLCASSLGTSRYNEQFFGPGTRLTVL.

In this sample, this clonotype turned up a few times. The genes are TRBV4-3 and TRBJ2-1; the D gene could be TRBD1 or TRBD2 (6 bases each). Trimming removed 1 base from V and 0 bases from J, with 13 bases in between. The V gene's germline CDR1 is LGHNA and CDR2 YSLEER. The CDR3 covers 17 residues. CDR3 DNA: TGCGCCAGCAGCCAAGTGGGAGGAGGGGGCTCCTACAATGAGCAGTTCTTC. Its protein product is CASSQVGGGGSYNEQFF.

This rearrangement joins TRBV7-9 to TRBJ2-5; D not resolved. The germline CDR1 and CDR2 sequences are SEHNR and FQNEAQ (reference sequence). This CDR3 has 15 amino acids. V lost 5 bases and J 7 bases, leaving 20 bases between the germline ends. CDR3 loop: CASSPPPPAKRTQYF. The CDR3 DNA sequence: TGTGCCAGCAGCCCCCCACCCCCCGCCAAACGGACCCAGTACTTC.

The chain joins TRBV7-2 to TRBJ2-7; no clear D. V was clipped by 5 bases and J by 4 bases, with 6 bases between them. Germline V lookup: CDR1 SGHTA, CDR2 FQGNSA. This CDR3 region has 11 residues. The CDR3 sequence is CASSPQYEQYF. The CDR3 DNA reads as TGTGCCAGCAGCCCTCAGTACGAGCAGTACTTC.

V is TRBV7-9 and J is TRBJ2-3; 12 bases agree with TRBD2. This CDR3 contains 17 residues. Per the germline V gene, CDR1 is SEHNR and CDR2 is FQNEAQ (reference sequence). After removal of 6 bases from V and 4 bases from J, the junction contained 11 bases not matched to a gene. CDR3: CASSFLPSGRASDTQYF. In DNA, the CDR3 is TGTGCCAGCAGTTTTCTCCCTAGCGGGAGGGCCTCAGATACGCAGTATTTT.

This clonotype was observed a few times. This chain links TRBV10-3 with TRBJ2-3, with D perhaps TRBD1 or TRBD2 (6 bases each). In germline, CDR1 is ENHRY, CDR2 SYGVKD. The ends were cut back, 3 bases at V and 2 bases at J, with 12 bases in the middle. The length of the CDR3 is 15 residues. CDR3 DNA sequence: TGTGCCATCAGTGAAGGGGGGCGCGACACAGATACGCAGTATTTT. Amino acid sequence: CAISEGGRDTDTQYF.

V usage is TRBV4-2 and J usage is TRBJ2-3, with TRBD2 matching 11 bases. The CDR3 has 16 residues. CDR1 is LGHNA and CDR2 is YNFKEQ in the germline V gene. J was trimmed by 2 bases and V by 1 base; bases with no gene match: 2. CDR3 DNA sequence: TGTGCCAGCAGCCAAGGACTAGCGGGATACACAGATACGCAGTATTTT. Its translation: CASSQGLAGYTDTQYF.

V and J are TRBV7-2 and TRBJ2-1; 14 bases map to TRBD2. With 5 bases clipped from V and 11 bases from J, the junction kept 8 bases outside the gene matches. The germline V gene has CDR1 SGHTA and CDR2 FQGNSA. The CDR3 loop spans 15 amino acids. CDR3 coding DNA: TGTGCCAGCAGCCTGACGACTAGCGGGAGGGGACAGCAGTTCTTC. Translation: CASSLTTSGRGQQFF.

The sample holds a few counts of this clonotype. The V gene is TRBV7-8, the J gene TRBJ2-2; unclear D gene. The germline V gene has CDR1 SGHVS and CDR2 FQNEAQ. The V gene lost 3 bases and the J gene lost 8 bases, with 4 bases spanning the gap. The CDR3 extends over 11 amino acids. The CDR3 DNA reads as TGTGCCAGCAGCTTCTTAGGGGAGCTGTTTTTT. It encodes CASSFLGELFF.

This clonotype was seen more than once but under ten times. The CDR3 sequence is CASRVFSGTYEQYF. DNA of the CDR3: TGTGCCAGCAGGGTCTTTAGCGGCACCTACGAGCAGTACTTC. The gene calls are TRBV27 and TRBJ2-7; the D gene is possibly TRBD2 (6 bases). The CDR3 is 14 amino acids. V was clipped by 6 bases and J by 2 bases, with 14 bases between them. Germline V gene lookup returns CDR1 MNHEY and CDR2 SMNVEV (reference sequence).

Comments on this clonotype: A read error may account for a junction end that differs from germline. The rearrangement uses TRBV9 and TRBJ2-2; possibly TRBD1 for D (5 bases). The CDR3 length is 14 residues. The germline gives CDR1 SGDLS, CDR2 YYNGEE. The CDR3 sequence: CASSRALVTGELFF. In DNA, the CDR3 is TGTGCAAGCAGCAGGGCCTTAGTTACCGGGGAGCTGTTTTTT.

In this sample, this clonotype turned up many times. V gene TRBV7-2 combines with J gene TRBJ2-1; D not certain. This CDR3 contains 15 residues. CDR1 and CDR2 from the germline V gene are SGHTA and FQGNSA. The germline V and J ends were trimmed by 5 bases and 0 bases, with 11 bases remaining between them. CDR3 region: CASSTDGSSYNEQFF. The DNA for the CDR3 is TGTGCCAGCAGCACCGACGGAAGCTCCTACAATGAGCAGTTCTTC.

This CDR3 reads CASSQDWLPSPNTEAFF. The CDR3 region has the DNA TGTGCCAGCAGCCAAGACTGGCTACCATCACCAAACACTGAAGCTTTCTTT. The gene calls are TRBV4-2 and TRBJ1-1, with no clear D. The CDR3 is 17 residues long. V was trimmed by 0 bases and J by 2 bases, leaving 16 bases between them. Per the germline V gene, CDR1 is LGHNA and CDR2 is YNFKEQ.